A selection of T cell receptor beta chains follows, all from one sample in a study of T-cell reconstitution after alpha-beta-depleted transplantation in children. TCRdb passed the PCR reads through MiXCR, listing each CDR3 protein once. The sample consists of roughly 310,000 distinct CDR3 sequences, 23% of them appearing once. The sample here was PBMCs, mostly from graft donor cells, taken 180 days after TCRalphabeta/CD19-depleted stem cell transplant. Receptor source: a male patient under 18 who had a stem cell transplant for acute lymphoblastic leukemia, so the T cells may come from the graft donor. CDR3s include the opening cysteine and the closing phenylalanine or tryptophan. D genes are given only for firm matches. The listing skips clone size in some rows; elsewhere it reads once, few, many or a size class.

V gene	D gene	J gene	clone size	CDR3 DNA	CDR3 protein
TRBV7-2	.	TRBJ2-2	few	TGTGCCAGCAGTACAGCCCTTGCGAACACCGGGGAGCTGTTTTTT	CASSTALANTGELFF
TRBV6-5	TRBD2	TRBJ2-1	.	TGTGCCAGCAGTTACTCAGGACTAGCGGGAGCGGTCTACAATGAGCAGTTCTTC	CASSYSGLAGAVYNEQFF
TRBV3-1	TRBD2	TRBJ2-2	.	TGTGCCAGCAGCCAAGTACCACCGGGACTAGCGGGAGTCGGCGCCGGGGAGCTGTTTTTT	CASSQVPPGLAGVGAGELFF
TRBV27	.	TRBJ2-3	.	TGTGCCAGCAGAACCGGGACACTCAGCACAGATACGCAGTATTTT	CASRTGTLSTDTQYF
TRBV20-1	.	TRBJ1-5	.	TGCAGTGCTAGTCACGTCTTCTTTCCGGGACGGTCTAGCAATCAGCCCCAGCATTTT	CSASHVFFPGRSSNQPQHF
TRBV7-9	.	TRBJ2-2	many	TGTGCCAGCAGCTTCTCCACCGGGGAGCTGTTTTTT	CASSFSTGELFF
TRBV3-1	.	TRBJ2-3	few	TGTGCCAGCAGCCAACGCTCCCAGGATACGCAGTATTTT	CASSQRSQDTQYF
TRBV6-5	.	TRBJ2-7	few	TGTGCCAGCAGTTATGGCCGCCTAGCCGGGAAGGGGTTTGGGTACGAGCAGTACTTC	CASSYGRLAGKGFGYEQYF
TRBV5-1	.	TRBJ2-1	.	TGCGCCAGCAGCTTGGATGGGGTAGCTGGGGTTGAGCAGTTCTTC	CASSLDGVAGVEQFF
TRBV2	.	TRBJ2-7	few	TGTGCCAGCAAGTGGGTTGGGGCCTACGAGCAGTACTTC	CASKWVGAYEQYF
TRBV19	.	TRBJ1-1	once	TGTGCCAGTCTCAATTCCAACCCCGGGAGGAACACTGAAGCTTTCTTT	CASLNSNPGRNTEAFF
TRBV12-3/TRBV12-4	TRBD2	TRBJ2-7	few	TGTGCCAGCAAGGTTAGCGGGATCTCCTACGAGCAGTACTTC	CASKVSGISYEQYF
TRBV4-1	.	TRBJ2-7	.	TGCGCCAGCAGCCAGCTGGACCCTGGCCGTTACGAGCAGTACTTC	CASSQLDPGRYEQYF
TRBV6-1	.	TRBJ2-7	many	TGTGCCAGCAGCCGGGACAACTCCTACGAGCAGTACTTC	CASSRDNSYEQYF
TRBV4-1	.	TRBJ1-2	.	TGCGCCAGCCGGGGGGTAGCTAACTATGGCTACACCTTC	CASRGVANYGYTF
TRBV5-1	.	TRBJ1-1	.	TGCGCCAGCAGCTTGGTCGGTCTTGCTGAAGCTTTCTTT	CASSLVGLAEAFF